This T cell receptor (beta chain) stems from a study of OX40 agonist ivuxolimab in advanced cancers. Measured with immunoSEQ multiplex PCR; TCRdb has only the in-frame clones, and not every one. The table records 40,000 to 60,000 clones, about 81% of them present only once. Germline V gene sequence: CDR1 LNHNV, CDR2 YYDKDF (reference sequence). V was cut by 3 bases and J by 1 base, with 10 bases left in between. The CDR3 has 15 residues. This sequence originates from an adult with an advanced solid tumor such as melanoma, head and neck, liver or kidney cancer. The V gene is TRBV15, the J gene TRBJ1-5; weak D call: TRBD1 (5 bases). The starting material was CD4+ or CD8+ T cells sorted from blood, obtained in a trial of the OX40 agonist ivuxolimab. CDR3 sequence reads: CATSRVGGSNQPQHF. CDR3 nucleotides: TGTGCCACCAGCAGGGTCGGGGGGAGCAATCAGCCCCAGCATTTT.